This passage covers 15 T cell receptor beta chains from one sample sequenced in a study of T cells of healthy individuals. TCRdb re-analysed the 5' RACE reads in MiXCR, keeping a single row per CDR3 protein. There are tens of thousands of distinct CDR3 sequences in the sample; roughly 14% occur only once, and about 16% lies in the top ten. All receptors derive from a human donor in good health.

This clonotype was observed a handful of times. This chain joins TRBV20-1 and TRBJ2-6; D is unclear. V lost 0 bases and J 0 bases, leaving 3 bases between the germline ends. Germline V gives CDR1 DFQATT, CDR2 SNEGSKA (reference sequence). The CDR3 runs to 14 residues. The CDR3 nucleotides are TGCAGTGCTAGAGAAAGCTCTGGGGCCAACGTCCTGACTTTC. Encoded protein: CSARESSGANVLTF.

This sequence joins TRBV10-3 and TRBJ2-3, with 9 bases that match TRBD2. J was trimmed by 7 bases and V by 3 bases; bases with no gene match: 5. The CDR3 is 14 residues long. In germline, CDR1 is ENHRY, CDR2 SYGVKD. CDR3 region: CAISDERGVHTQYF. The CDR3 DNA reads as TGTGCCATCAGTGATGAGCGGGGGGTCCATACGCAGTATTTT.

This clonotype was seen repeatedly, ten times or more. The chain joins TRBV6-5 to TRBJ2-7; the match to TRBD2 covers 9 bases. The CDR3 is made up of 15 amino acids. Unmatched junction bases numbered 3, after V lost 2 bases and J lost 1 base. CDR1 MNHEY and CDR2 SVGAGI come from the germline V gene. The CDR3 DNA follows: TGTGCCAGCAGTTACGTGCGGGGGGGTTCCTACGAGCAGTACTTC. As protein: CASSYVRGGSYEQYF.

This clonotype was found many times. The rearrangement joins TRBV24-1 to TRBJ1-5; 7 positions match TRBD1. This CDR3 is built from 14 residues. Germline CDR1 KGHDR, CDR2 SFDVKD. V shed 2 bases, J shed 5 bases, and the junction held 2 bases outside the gene matches. CDR3 sequence: CATSDSGQHQPQHF. The CDR3 DNA sequence: TGTGCCACCAGTGATTCGGGACAGCATCAGCCCCAGCATTTT.

This clonotype was seen a handful of times. The rearrangement uses TRBV5-1 and TRBJ2-7; the D call may be TRBD1 or TRBD2 (6 bases each). V dropped 0 bases and J dropped 7 bases, with 17 bases sitting between them. Looked up from germline, CDR1 is SGHRS and CDR2 is YFSETQ. This CDR3 spans 15 amino acids. The CDR3 DNA sequence: TGCGCCAGCAGCTTGGCGGTGAACAGGGCGGGGGAGCAGTACTTC. Translation: CASSLAVNRAGEQYF.

The genes are TRBV20-1 and TRBJ1-5; TRBD1 aligns across 7 bases. Germline assignment: CDR1 DFQATT and CDR2 SNEGSKA (reference sequence). Trimming at V came to 6 bases and at J to 8 bases, leaving 10 bases not matched to a gene. The CDR3 runs to 13 residues. In DNA, the CDR3 is TGCAGTGCCCGGGACAGTTGGGTTAAGCCCCAGCATTTT. Amino acids: CSARDSWVKPQHF.

The chain has TRBV12-3 or TRBV12-4 and TRBJ1-5; D is unclear. V was cut by 5 bases and J by 2 bases, with 7 bases left in between. CDR3 length: 13 amino acids. The CDR3 region is CASSSGRNQPQHF. DNA of the CDR3: TGTGCCAGCAGTAGTGGCCGCAATCAGCCCCAGCATTTT.

This clonotype was seen many times. This rearrangement joins TRBV7-9 to TRBJ2-1, with a weak D call TRBD2 (5 bases). Germline CDR1 and CDR2: SEHNR and FQNEAQ (reference sequence). The V end lost 2 bases, the J end lost 8 bases, and 7 bases lay between the germline ends. There are 12 residues in the CDR3. Written as DNA, the CDR3 is TGTGCCAGCAGCTTAAGGCGGGATGAGCAGTTCTTC. Residues: CASSLRRDEQFF.

The CDR3 DNA follows: TGTGCCAGCAGCCCACCCAGTAGGGCTAGCGGGAACTATGAGCAGTTCTTC. Translating it yields CASSPPSRASGNYEQFF. The chain recombines TRBV7-2 with TRBJ2-1, with 9 bases matching TRBD2. CDR1 is SGHTA, CDR2 FQGNSA, per germline. The CDR3 extends over 17 amino acids. V was pared by 5 bases and J by 8 bases, with 16 bases of the junction left unmatched.

Details on this clonotype: A much larger clonotype is one base distant, so this may be a read error. DNA for the CDR3: TGCAGCGTCGCGACAGTGGACGTTAAACACGAGCAGTACTTC. This translates into CSVATVDVKHEQYF. This chain uses TRBV29-1 with TRBJ2-7, with a tentative D call TRBD1 (5 bases). Trimming cost V 6 bases and J 5 bases, with 20 bases left between them. Germline assignment: CDR1 SQVTM and CDR2 ANQGSEA. CDR3 length equals 14 residues.

V is TRBV15 and J is TRBJ2-1, with D perhaps TRBD2 (5 bases). The germline gives CDR1 LNHNV, CDR2 YYDKDF (reference sequence). This CDR3 is 16 amino acids long. Trimming cost V 5 bases and J 3 bases, with 17 bases left between them. As DNA, the CDR3 is TGTGCCACCAGCGACTTCACTAGAGAGGGCTACAATGAGCAGTTCTTC. Translating gives CATSDFTREGYNEQFF. The full variable domain, in which reference TRBV15 and TRBJ2-1 provide the parts outside the CDR3, is DAMVIQNPRYQVTQFGKPVTLSCSQTLNHNVMYWYQQKSSQAPKLLFHYYDKDFNNEADTPDNFQSRRPNTSFCFLDIRSPGLGDTAMYLCATSDFTREGYNEQFFGPGTRLTVL.

By share, this clonotype counts as medium-sized (0.01 to 0.1%). CDR3 residues: CSGASEAEQYF. CDR3 DNA: TGCAGCGGCGCATCAGAGGCCGAGCAGTACTTC. The genes are TRBV29-1 and TRBJ2-7; D is ambiguous. CDR1 SQVTM and CDR2 ANQGSEA come from the germline V gene. V was cut by 7 bases and J by 6 bases, with 13 bases left in between. This CDR3 is 11 amino acids long.

The table lists this clonotype with many counts. The rearrangement uses TRBV7-8 and TRBJ2-1, with 9 nucleotides matching TRBD2. Germline loops: CDR1 SGHVS, CDR2 FQNEAQ. This CDR3 region has 16 residues. Trimming removed 5 bases from V and 8 bases from J; junction bases left unmatched: 13. The CDR3 loop reads CASSPLNGGGAYEQFF. Here the CDR3 DNA reads TGTGCCAGCAGCCCCCTGAATGGCGGGGGGGCCTATGAGCAGTTCTTC.

This chain links TRBV19 with TRBJ2-2; 7 bases line up with TRBD2. CDR1 is LNHDA and CDR2 is SQIVND in the germline V gene (reference sequence). The junction had 5 bases not matched to a gene; V was cut back by 5 bases and J by 2 bases. The CDR3 totals 15 residues. The CDR3 DNA is TGTGCCAGTAGTCCAGCGGGAACTAACACCGGGGAGCTGTTTTTT. It codes for CASSPAGTNTGELFF. Complete variable domain (other parts from reference TRBV19 and TRBJ2-2): DGGITQSPKYLFRKEGQNVTLSCEQNLNHDAMYWYRQDPGQGLRLIYYSQIVNDFQKGDIAEGYSVSREKKESFPLTVTSAQKNPTAFYLCASSPAGTNTGELFFGEGSRLTVL.

This clonotype has at least ten counts. The chain combines TRBV12-3 or TRBV12-4 with TRBJ2-1; 9 bases fit TRBD2. The CDR3 is made up of 16 amino acids. Trimming removed 6 bases from V and 1 base from J; junction bases left unmatched: 7. In DNA form, the CDR3 reads TGTGCCAGCAGGGGACTTAGCGGGAGTTCCTACAATGAGCAGTTCTTC. Translating gives CASRGLSGSSYNEQFF.